This T cell receptor (beta chain) was identified in a study of blood T cell repertoires in COVID-19. TCRdb keeps only in-frame clones here, not all; method: immunoSEQ multiplex PCR. The data show around 180,000 clones, around 76% seen once. From germline, CDR1 is LNHDA and CDR2 SQIVND (reference sequence). This CDR3 is 15 amino acids long. V was pared by 7 bases and J by 3 bases, with 8 bases of the junction left unmatched. This chain uses TRBV19 with TRBJ2-2; 7 nucleotides align to TRBD2. Sequencing used PBMCs or T cells enriched from blood (not recorded which). This clonotype was sampled from a woman between 45 and 60 years old with acute COVID-19. CDR3 nucleotide sequence: TGTGCCAGTACCCGGGGGGTGTTGGACACCGGGGAGCTGTTTTTT. Its protein is CASTRGVLDTGELFF.